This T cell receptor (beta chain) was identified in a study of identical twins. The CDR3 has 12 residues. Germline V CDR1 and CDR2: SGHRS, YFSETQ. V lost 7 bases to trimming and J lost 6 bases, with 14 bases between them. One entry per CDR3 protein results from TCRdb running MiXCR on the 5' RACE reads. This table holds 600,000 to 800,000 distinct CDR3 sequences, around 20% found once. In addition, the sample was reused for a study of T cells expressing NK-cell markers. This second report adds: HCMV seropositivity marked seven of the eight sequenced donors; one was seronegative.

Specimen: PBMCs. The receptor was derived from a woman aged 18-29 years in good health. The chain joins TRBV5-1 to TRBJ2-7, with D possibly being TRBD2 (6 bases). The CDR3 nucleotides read TGCGCCAGCGCCCTGGAGGGGCTCGAGCAGTACTTC. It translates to CASALEGLEQYF.